The T cell receptor beta chain described here comes from a study of blood T cells in healthy people across ages. Looking at the study overall: When template switching was applied, about one barcoded beta molecule was captured per two T cells.

The CDR3 sequence is 17 residues long. Germline V gives CDR1 LGHNA, CDR2 YSLEER. V shed 0 bases and J 6 bases; nucleotides not matched to a gene: 7. Notes on this clonotype: As yet, its antigen is unknown.

Together with a sample-barcoded 5' primer, a J-beta primer mix was included in a second PCR lasting about 7 to 12 cycles. TCRdb reprocessed the 5' RACE reads via MiXCR and lists one record per CDR3 protein. The table records around 800,000 distinct CDR3 sequences, around two thirds of them present only once. Whole-study findings and limits: Unsorted PBMCs blocked a conclusive comparison of naive and antigen-experienced cells. As age increased, TCR beta diversity per million T cells fell in a roughly linear fashion. Estimated diversity across one million T cells was deemed an underestimate.

Specimen: blood. The V and J genes are TRBV4-3 and TRBJ2-1; 11 bases agree with TRBD2. The origin of this receptor is a man aged 30-40 years in good health. CDR3 in amino acids: CASSQDGVAGGLNEQFF. The CDR3 coding sequence is TGCGCCAGCAGCCAAGACGGGGTAGCGGGGGGGCTCAATGAGCAGTTCTTC.